The 12 T cell receptor beta chains below all came from one sample that was sequenced in a study of CD8 T cells in ankylosing spondylitis. For these TCRs, the target antigens are not known. Regarding the study as a whole: The study identified a TCR beta motif of under ten highly homologous variants that appeared characteristic of ankylosing spondylitis blood.

In TCRdb, the 5' RACE reads were re-called with MiXCR into one record per CDR3 protein. The table shows around 770,000 distinct CDR3 sequences, with approximately 12% occurring only once. Input material: blood, either unsorted or a sorted T cell fraction (not recorded which). These TCRs come from a male donor with ankylosing spondylitis.

This clonotype was recorded many times. V usage is TRBV29-1 and J usage is TRBJ2-7; D remains unclear. CDR1 is SQVTM and CDR2 is ANQGSEA in the germline V gene. This CDR3 is 11 amino acids long. With 4 bases removed from V and 2 bases from J, the gap between germline ends came to 6 bases. The CDR3 spells CSVVSAYEQYF. The CDR3 coding sequence is TGCAGCGTTGTTTCAGCCTACGAGCAGTACTTC.

This clonotype was counted a few times. The chain uses TRBV5-5 and TRBJ1-4, with TRBD1 identical over 7 bases. Germline V CDR1 and CDR2: SGHKS, YYEKEE (reference sequence). After removal of 3 bases from V and 6 bases from J, the junction contained 5 bases not matched to a gene. This CDR3 is 14 amino acids long. The CDR3 DNA reads TGTGCCAGCAGCTACCGAACAGGGGATGAAAAACTGTTTTTT. Translating it yields CASSYRTGDEKLFF.

This clonotype was picked up a small number of times. V gene TRBV2 combines with J gene TRBJ2-7; D may be TRBD1 (8 bases). CDR3 length: 14 residues. Germline V CDR1 and CDR2: SNHLY, FYNNEI. V dropped 6 bases and J dropped 9 bases, with 21 bases sitting between them. Written as DNA, the CDR3 is TGTGCCAGCAGCCTTGACAGGGGCCGCGGGGGGCAGTACTTC. Residues: CASSLDRGRGGQYF. The full variable domain, rest sourced from reference TRBV2 and TRBJ2-7, is EPEVTQTPSHQVTQMGQEVILRCVPISNHLYFYWYRQILGQKVEFLVSFYNNEISEKSEIFDDQFSVERPDGSNFTLKIRSTKLEDSAMYFCASSLDRGRGGQYFGPGTRLTVT.

The chain is built from TRBV11-2 and TRBJ2-3, with D tentatively TRBD1 (6 bases). Germline lookup yields CDR1 SGHAT and CDR2 FQNNGV. Trimming left V 3 bases short and J 0 bases short, with 10 bases between. The CDR3 is 15 residues long. The CDR3 bases are TGTGCCAGCAGCTTGACAGGTCATAGCACAGATACGCAGTATTTT. Translating gives CASSLTGHSTDTQYF.

The chain uses TRBV4-3 and TRBJ2-5, with 13 bases identical to TRBD2. There are 14 residues in the CDR3. Unmatched junction bases numbered 8, after V lost 3 bases and J lost 13 bases. The germline V gene encodes CDR1 LGHNA and CDR2 YSLEER. The CDR3 reads CASSHDTSGRASYF. The CDR3 DNA is TGCGCCAGCAGCCACGACACTAGCGGGAGGGCCTCGTACTTC.

In its sample, this clonotype was seen a few times. The chain joins TRBV7-2 to TRBJ2-1, with 7 bases fitting TRBD1. Germline V gene lookup returns CDR1 SGHTA and CDR2 FQGNSA. The CDR3 loop spans 15 amino acids. The V and J ends lost 5 bases and 2 bases, in that order; junction bases with no gene match: 6. DNA of the CDR3: TGTGCCAGCAGCCCCCAGGGGGTGACCTACAATGAGCAGTTCTTC. Protein product: CASSPQGVTYNEQFF. Filled out from reference TRBV7-2 and TRBJ2-1, the complete variable domain reads GAGVSQSPSNKVTEKGKDVELRCDPISGHTALYWYRQSLGQGLEFLIYFQGNSAPDKSGLPSDRFSAERTGGSVSTLTIQRTQQEDSAVYLCASSPQGVTYNEQFFGPGTRLTVL.

The chain recombines TRBV5-6 with TRBJ1-2; no reliable D call. Deletions cut 3 bases from V and 3 bases from J, with 9 bases between. CDR3 length: 13 residues. Germline V gene sequence: CDR1 SGHDT, CDR2 YYEEEE. The CDR3 here is CASSSVPHYGYTF. The CDR3 region has the DNA TGTGCCAGCAGCTCTGTTCCCCACTATGGCTACACCTTC. The complete variable domain, with remaining parts taken from reference TRBV5-6 and TRBJ1-2, reads DAGVTQSPTHLIKTRGQQVTLRCSPKSGHDTVSWYQQALGQGPQFIFQYYEEEERQRGNFPDRFSGHQFPNYSSELNVNALLLGDSALYLCASSSVPHYGYTFGSGTRLTVV.

This clonotype was counted between two and nine times. The chain combines TRBV28 with TRBJ1-6; D possibly corresponds to TRBD1 (5 bases). In germline, CDR1 is MDHEN, CDR2 SYDVKM. This CDR3 region has 12 residues. V shed 4 bases and J shed 18 bases, with 16 bases lying between them. CDR3 sequence reads: CASSWYRRDPHF. For the CDR3, the DNA is TGTGCCAGCAGTTGGTATCGACGGGACCCCCACTTT.

This clonotype was detected only a few times. CDR3 coding DNA: TGTGCCAGCAGCCGCATGGGGGGCGTTGAAAAACTGTTTTTT. It codes for CASSRMGGVEKLFF. The genes are TRBV6-1 and TRBJ1-4; tentative D call: TRBD1 (6 bases). Germline V gene data show CDR1 as MNHNS and CDR2 as SASEGT. V was pared by 6 bases and J by 7 bases, with 15 bases between. CDR3 length: 14 residues.

This clonotype showed up just once. With a much larger clone just one base away, this may be a read error. The V gene is TRBV7-9, the J gene TRBJ2-3; D remains unclear. The germline gives CDR1 SEHNR, CDR2 FQNEAQ (reference sequence). V was shortened by 5 bases and J by 2 bases, with 8 bases between the two germline ends. The CDR3 contains 13 residues. The CDR3 DNA reads TGTGCCAGCAGCGGGCGACCCACAGATACGCAGTATTTT. Protein sequence: CASSGRPTDTQYF. Full variable domain (remainder filled in from reference TRBV7-9 and TRBJ2-3): DTGVSQNPRHKITKRGQNVTFRCDPISEHNRLYWYRQTLGQGPEFLTYFQNEAQLEKSRLLSDRFSAERPKGSFSTLEIQRTEQGDSAMYLCASSGRPTDTQYFGPGTRLTVL.

The CDR3 DNA follows: TGCAGTGCTCAACCGACTAGTGTCTACAATGAGCAGTTCTTC. Translating it yields CSAQPTSVYNEQFF. This rearrangement joins TRBV20-1 to TRBJ2-1; D is perhaps TRBD2 (6 bases). V lost 5 bases and J lost 3, with 14 bases in between. Germline lookup yields CDR1 DFQATT and CDR2 SNEGSKA (reference sequence). CDR3 size: 14 residues.

The chain combines TRBV7-3 with TRBJ2-3, with D uncertain. The V end was cut by 5 bases, the J end by 4 bases, with 10 bases between. The CDR3 has 13 residues. Germline CDR1 SGHTA, CDR2 FQGTGA. The chain's CDR3 is CASSRVGADTQYF. The CDR3 coding sequence is TGTGCCAGCAGCCGAGTTGGGGCAGATACGCAGTATTTT.